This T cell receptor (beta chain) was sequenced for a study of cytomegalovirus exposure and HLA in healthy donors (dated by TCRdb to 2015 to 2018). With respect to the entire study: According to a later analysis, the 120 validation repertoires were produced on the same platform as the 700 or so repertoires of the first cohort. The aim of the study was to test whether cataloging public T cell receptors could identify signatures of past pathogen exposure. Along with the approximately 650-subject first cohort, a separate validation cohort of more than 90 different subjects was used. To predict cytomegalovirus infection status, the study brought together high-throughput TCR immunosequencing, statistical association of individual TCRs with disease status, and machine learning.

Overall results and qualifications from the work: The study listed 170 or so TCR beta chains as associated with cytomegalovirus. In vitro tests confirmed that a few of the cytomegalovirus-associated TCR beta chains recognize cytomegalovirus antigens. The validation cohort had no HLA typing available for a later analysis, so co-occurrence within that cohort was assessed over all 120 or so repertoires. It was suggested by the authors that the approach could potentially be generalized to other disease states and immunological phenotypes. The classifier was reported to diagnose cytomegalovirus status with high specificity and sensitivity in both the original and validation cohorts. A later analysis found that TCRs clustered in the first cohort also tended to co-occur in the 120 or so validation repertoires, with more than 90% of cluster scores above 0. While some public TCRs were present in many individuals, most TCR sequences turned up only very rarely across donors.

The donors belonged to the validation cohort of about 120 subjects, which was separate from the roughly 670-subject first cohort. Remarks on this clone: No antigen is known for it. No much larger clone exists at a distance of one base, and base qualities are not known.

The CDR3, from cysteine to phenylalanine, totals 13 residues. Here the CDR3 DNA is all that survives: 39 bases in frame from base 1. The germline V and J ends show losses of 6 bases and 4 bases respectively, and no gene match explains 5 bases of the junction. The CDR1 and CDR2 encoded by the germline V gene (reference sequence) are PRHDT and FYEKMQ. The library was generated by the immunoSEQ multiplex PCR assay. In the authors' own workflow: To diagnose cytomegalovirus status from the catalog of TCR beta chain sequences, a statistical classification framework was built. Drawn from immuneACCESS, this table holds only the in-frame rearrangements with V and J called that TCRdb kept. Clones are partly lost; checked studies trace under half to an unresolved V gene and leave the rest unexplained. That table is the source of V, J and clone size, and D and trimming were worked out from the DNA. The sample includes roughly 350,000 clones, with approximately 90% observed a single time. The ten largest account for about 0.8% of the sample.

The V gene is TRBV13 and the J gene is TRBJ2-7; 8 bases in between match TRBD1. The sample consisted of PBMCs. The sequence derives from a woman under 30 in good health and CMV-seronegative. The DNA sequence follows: TGTGCCAGCAGAGGACAGGGAGGTTACGAGCAGTACTTC. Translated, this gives CASRGQGGYEQYF.